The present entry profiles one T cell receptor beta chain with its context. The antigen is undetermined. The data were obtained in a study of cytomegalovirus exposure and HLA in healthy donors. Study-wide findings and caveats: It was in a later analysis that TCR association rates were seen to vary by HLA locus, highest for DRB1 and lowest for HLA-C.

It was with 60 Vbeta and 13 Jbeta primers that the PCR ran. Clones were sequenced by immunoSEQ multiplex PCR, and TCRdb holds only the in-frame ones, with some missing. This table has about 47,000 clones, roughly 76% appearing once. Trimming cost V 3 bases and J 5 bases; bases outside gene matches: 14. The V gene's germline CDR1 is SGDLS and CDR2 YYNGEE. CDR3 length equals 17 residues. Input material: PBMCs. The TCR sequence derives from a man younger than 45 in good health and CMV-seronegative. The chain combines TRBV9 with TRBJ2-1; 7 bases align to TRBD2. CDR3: CASSADHGTTLDNEQFF. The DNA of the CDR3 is TGTGCCAGCAGCGCAGACCACGGGACTACCCTTGACAATGAGCAGTTCTTC. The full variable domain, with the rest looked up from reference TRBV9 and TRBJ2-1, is DSGVTQTPKHLITATGQRVTLRCSPRSGDLSVYWYQQSLDQGLQFLIQYYNGEERAKGNILERFSAQQFPDLHSELNLSSLELGDSALYFCASSADHGTTLDNEQFFGPGTRLTVL.